This section outlines one T cell receptor beta chain sequence together with its context. These data originate in a study of blood T cell repertoires in COVID-19. Recovered status applied to Cohort 3 donors who had two consecutive negative PCRs. It also applied to those with clearance or with symptom resolution. The germline V gene encodes CDR1 SGHTA and CDR2 FQGNSA. Trimming stripped 0 bases from V and 6 bases from J, with 9 bases between. The CDR3 is 13 residues long. Some clones are missing from TCRdb's copy, which holds only in-frame ones; the method was immunoSEQ multiplex PCR. The sample lists hundreds of thousands of clones, about 87% occurring once.

The TCR originated in a woman aged 45-60 years who had recovered from COVID-19. The chain recombines TRBV7-2 with TRBJ2-7; no reliable D call. Sequencing input: PBMCs or T cells enriched from blood (not recorded which). In nucleotides, the CDR3 is TGTGCCAGCAGCTTAGCTTTTGCGGCCGAGCAGTACTTC. Translation gives CASSLAFAAEQYF.